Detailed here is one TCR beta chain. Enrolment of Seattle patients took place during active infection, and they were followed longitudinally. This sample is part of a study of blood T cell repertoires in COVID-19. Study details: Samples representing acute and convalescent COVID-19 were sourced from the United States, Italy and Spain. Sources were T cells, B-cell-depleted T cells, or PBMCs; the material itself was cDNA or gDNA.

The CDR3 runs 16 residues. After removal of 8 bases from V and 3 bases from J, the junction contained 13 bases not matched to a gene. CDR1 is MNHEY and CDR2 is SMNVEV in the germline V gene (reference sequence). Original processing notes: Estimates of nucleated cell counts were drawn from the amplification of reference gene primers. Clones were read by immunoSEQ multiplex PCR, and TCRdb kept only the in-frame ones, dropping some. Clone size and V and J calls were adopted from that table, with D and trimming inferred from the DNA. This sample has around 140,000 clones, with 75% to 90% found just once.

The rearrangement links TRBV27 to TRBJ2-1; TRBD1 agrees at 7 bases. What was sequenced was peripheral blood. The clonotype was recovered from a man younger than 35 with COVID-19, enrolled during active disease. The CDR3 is CASWRGAGGFYNEQFF. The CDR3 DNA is TGTGCCAGCTGGAGAGGGGCAGGGGGATTCTACAATGAGCAGTTCTTC.